This TCR beta chain was captured by sequencing in a study of cytomegalovirus exposure and HLA in healthy donors. Despite likely unrecorded immune exposures, the donors were nominally healthy at the time of sampling. Findings and caveats of the study: Common viral pathogens seemed to be connected with several of the most significant clusters, according to a later analysis.

Vbeta (60) and Jbeta (13) primers were used in the PCR. The assay was immunoSEQ multiplex PCR, and TCRdb's table has in-frame clones only and misses some. The sample has about 100,000 clones, more than 70% seen once. This clone showed up just a few times. Its cognate antigen is unknown. The sequence derives from a man aged 25-40 years in good health and CMV-seronegative. The sequenced sample was PBMCs.

CDR3 nucleotide sequence: TGTGCCAGCAGTCCCCACCCCAGTCAGCCCCAGCATTTT. Translation gives CASSPHPSQPQHF. The chain is built from TRBV5-4 and TRBJ1-5; no clear D gene. Germline CDR1 SGHNT, CDR2 YYREEE (reference sequence). The CDR3 covers 13 residues. Deletions cut 5 bases from V and 6 bases from J, with 12 bases between.